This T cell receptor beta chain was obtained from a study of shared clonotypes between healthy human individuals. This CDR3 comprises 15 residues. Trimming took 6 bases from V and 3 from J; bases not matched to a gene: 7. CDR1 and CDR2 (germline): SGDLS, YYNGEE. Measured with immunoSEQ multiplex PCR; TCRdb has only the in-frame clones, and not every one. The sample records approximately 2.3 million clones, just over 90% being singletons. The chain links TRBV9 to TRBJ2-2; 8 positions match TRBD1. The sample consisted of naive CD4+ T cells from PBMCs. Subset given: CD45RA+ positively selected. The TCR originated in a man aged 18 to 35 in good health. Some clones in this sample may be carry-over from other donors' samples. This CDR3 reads CASTGRGRDTGELFF. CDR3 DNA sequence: TGTGCCAGCACGGGCAGGGGGCGCGACACCGGGGAGCTGTTTTTT.